This passage covers 29 T cell receptor beta chains from one sample sequenced in a study of vaccination and CD4 T cells after COVID-19. Sequencing of the DNA from cultured CD4+ T cells was carried out with the Oncomine TCR Beta short-read assay. TCRdb re-derived calls from the PCR reads in MiXCR, one entry per CDR3 protein. The profile shows around 15,000 distinct CDR3 sequences, around 56% of them singletons. Their antigen targets remain unknown. Described treatment: approximately 9-day PBMC culture with coronavirus spike peptide pools or control peptides (ViraFEST assay). Material for sequencing was CD4+ T cells from blood, cultured in vitro. These receptors were collected from a human donor who had recovered from COVID-19.

This chain joins TRBV20-1 and TRBJ2-7; TRBD1 matches at 7 bases. This CDR3 region has 15 residues. Per germline, CDR1 DFQATT and CDR2 SNEGSKA (reference sequence). With V trimmed by 3 bases and J by 4 bases, 12 bases remained unmatched. This CDR3 is CSASRLRGSPYEQYF. The CDR3, as DNA: TGCAGTGCTAGCCGACTCAGGGGGTCCCCTTACGAGCAGTACTTC.

This clonotype was counted between two and nine times. The rearrangement joins TRBV20-1 to TRBJ1-5, with D tentatively TRBD1 (5 bases). Trimming pared 6 bases from V and 7 bases from J, leaving 19 bases between. CDR1 and CDR2 (germline): DFQATT, SNEGSKA (reference sequence). The CDR3 is 14 residues long. The CDR3 coding sequence is TGCAGTGCCACCGGAGGTCTTGGGGGGCAGCCCCAGCATTTT. This codes for CSATGGLGGQPQHF.

The chain couples TRBV6-5 to TRBJ2-7; the D gene is possibly TRBD2 (5 bases). The V and J ends lost 2 bases and 4 bases respectively, with 12 bases between them. CDR3 length equals 14 residues. Germline V CDR1 and CDR2: MNHEY, SVGAGI. As DNA, the CDR3 is TGTGCCAGCAGTTACGCTAGCACTGCGTACGAGCAGTACTTC. It is translated as CASSYASTAYEQYF.

The chain is built from TRBV29-1 and TRBJ2-5; tentatively, D is TRBD1 (6 bases). The CDR3 is 13 residues long. Germline V lookup: CDR1 SQVTM, CDR2 ANQGSEA. The V end was cut by 6 bases, the J end by 0 bases, with 11 bases between. CDR3 DNA sequence: TGCAGCGTAGCGGACAGCTACCAAGAGACCCAGTACTTC. Residues: CSVADSYQETQYF. Drawing the rest from reference TRBV29-1 and TRBJ2-5, the complete variable domain is SAVISQKPSRDICQRGTSLTIQCQVDSQVTMMFWYRQQPGQSLTLIATANQGSEATYESGFVIDKFPISRPNLTFSTLTVSNMSPEDSSIYLCSVADSYQETQYFGPGTRLLVL.

The CDR3 DNA is TGTGCCAGCAGCCAAGGGGCTGATCAGCCCCAGCATTTT. It codes for CASSQGADQPQHF. This chain joins TRBV14 and TRBJ1-5; D is unresolved. Per the germline V gene, CDR1 is SGHDN and CDR2 is FVKESK. V lost 1 base to trimming and J lost 5 bases, with 6 bases between them. The CDR3 has 13 residues. Complete variable domain (other parts from reference TRBV14 and TRBJ1-5): EAGVTQFPSHSVIEKGQTVTLRCDPISGHDNLYWYRRVMGKEIKFLLHFVKESKQDESGMPNNRFLAERTGGTYSTLKVQPAELEDSGVYFCASSQGADQPQHFGDGTRLSIL.

Within the sample, this clonotype is large. The V gene is TRBV10-2, the J gene TRBJ2-7; 11 bases are a match to TRBD2. The V gene's germline CDR1 is WSHSY and CDR2 SAAADI. The V segment lost 2 bases and the J segment 6 bases; nucleotides outside the gene matches: 9. CDR3 length equals 16 residues. DNA for the CDR3: TGCGCCAGCAGTGAGCCGGGACTAGCGGTTCCTGGCGAGCAGTACTTC. Its translation: CASSEPGLAVPGEQYF.

The rearrangement uses TRBV11-2 and TRBJ1-2, with D unclear. This CDR3 is 12 amino acids long. The V and J ends lost 1 base and 8 bases respectively, with 8 bases between them. Germline V lookup: CDR1 SGHAT, CDR2 FQNNGV. This CDR3 is CASSLGGSGYTF. The CDR3 nucleotides read TGTGCCAGCAGCTTAGGGGGTAGCGGCTACACCTTC.

This chain connects TRBV19 to TRBJ1-2, with D tentatively TRBD1 (5 bases). Germline V gene data show CDR1 as LNHDA and CDR2 as SQIVND (reference sequence). The CDR3 totals 13 residues. With 1 base removed from V and 8 bases from J, the gap between germline ends came to 11 bases. The CDR3 sequence: CASSIAGHHGYTF. CDR3 nucleotide sequence: TGTGCCAGTAGTATAGCGGGGCATCACGGCTACACCTTC.

This clonotype has just a few counts. The chain employs TRBV27 and TRBJ2-1; 8 bases match TRBD2. TRBJ2-7 explains the end of the DNA better; the J call may be wrong. The CDR3 totals 14 residues. Per germline, CDR1 MNHEY and CDR2 SMNVEV (reference sequence). CDR3 sequence reads: CASSLAGGILEQYF. Written as DNA, the CDR3 is TGTGCCAGCAGTCTGGCGGGAGGAATTCTCGAGCAGTACTTC.

The V call is TRBV7-9, the J call TRBJ2-3; D is unclear. From germline, CDR1 is SEHNR and CDR2 FQNEAQ (reference sequence). The CDR3 length is 14 residues. The V end was cut by 1 base, the J end by 2 bases, with 7 bases between. DNA for the CDR3: TGTGCCAGCAGCTTAGGGCAGGTCACAGATACGCAGTATTTT. Its translation is CASSLGQVTDTQYF.

This chain connects TRBV11-3 to TRBJ1-1; no firm D call. V lost 0 bases to trimming and J lost 1 base, with 12 bases between them. Looked up from germline, CDR1 is SGHNT and CDR2 is YENEEA. The CDR3 sequence is 16 residues long. The CDR3 loop reads CASSLDPNNQNTEAFF. Here the CDR3 DNA reads TGTGCCAGCAGCTTAGATCCGAACAACCAGAACACTGAAGCTTTCTTT.

This clonotype was found a few times. The rearrangement joins TRBV6-1 to TRBJ1-1, with a weak D call TRBD1 (6 bases). CDR1 is MNHNS and CDR2 is SASEGT in the germline V gene. V was pared by 9 bases and J by 6 bases, with 17 bases between. This CDR3 is 13 amino acids long. CDR3 nucleotide sequence: TGTGCCAGTGTACGACAGGCGCCCGCTGAAGCTTTCTTT. Amino acid sequence: CASVRQAPAEAFF.

Note on this clonotype: A read error may produce the germline difference seen at one junction end. The V gene is TRBV7-9, the J gene TRBJ1-1; D gene unclear. CDR1 and CDR2 (germline): SEHNR, FQNEAQ (reference sequence). The CDR3 consists of 16 residues. CDR3 protein: CASSFKRFGEHTEAFF. The CDR3, as DNA: TGTGCCAGCAGCTTTAAACGGTTTGGTGAACACACGGAAGCTTTCTTT.

The CDR3 sequence is CASSSQGVGYGYTF. The CDR3, as DNA: TGTGCCAGCAGCTCTCAGGGAGTGGGCTATGGCTACACCTTC. V gene TRBV7-8 combines with J gene TRBJ1-2; TRBD1 might be the D (5 bases). V lost 4 bases to trimming and J lost 4 bases, with 13 bases between them. The CDR3 extends over 14 amino acids. The V gene's germline CDR1 is SGHVS and CDR2 FQNEAQ.

The chain uses TRBV7-3 and TRBJ2-3, with D unclear. The CDR3 loop spans 14 amino acids. CDR1 and CDR2 from the germline V gene are SGHTA and FQGTGA. V lost 5 bases and J lost 2, with 11 bases in between. CDR3 amino acids: CASSPAPYTDTQYF. In DNA, the CDR3 is TGTGCCAGCAGCCCGGCCCCTTACACAGATACGCAGTATTTT.

The V gene is TRBV2, the J gene TRBJ2-7, with D possibly being TRBD2 (5 bases). V lost 7 bases and J 0 bases, leaving 13 bases between the germline ends. CDR1 and CDR2 from the germline V gene are SNHLY and FYNNEI. The CDR3 is 14 residues long. The CDR3 DNA is TGTGCCAGCACTCGGACTCCCAGCTCCTACGAGCAGTACTTC. Its translation is CASTRTPSSYEQYF.

This clonotype appeared a few times. The V and J genes are TRBV7-8 and TRBJ1-5; D gene ambiguous. Germline V gene lookup returns CDR1 SGHVS and CDR2 FQNEAQ. The V gene lost 2 bases and the J gene lost 3 bases, with 8 bases spanning the gap. CDR3 length equals 14 residues. CDR3 residues: CASSLNRANQPQHF. CDR3 bases: TGTGCCAGCAGCTTAAATAGGGCCAATCAGCCCCAGCATTTT.

This chain uses TRBV7-9 with TRBJ2-3, with TRBD2 identical over 7 bases. Germline V gives CDR1 SEHNR, CDR2 FQNEAQ (reference sequence). This CDR3 has 16 amino acids. V lost 1 base to trimming and J lost 4 bases; unmatched junction nucleotides: 8. As DNA, the CDR3 is TGTGCCAGCAGCTTAGGCGTCGGACTAGTATCAGATACGCAGTATTTT. Its translation: CASSLGVGLVSDTQYF.

The rearrangement joins TRBV14 to TRBJ1-2, with D perhaps TRBD1 (6 bases). This CDR3 spans 14 amino acids. The ends were cut back, 3 bases at V and 4 bases at J, with 12 bases in the middle. Germline-derived CDR1 and CDR2 are SGHDN and FVKESK. The CDR3 sequence is CASSQVGAFYGYTF. The CDR3 DNA follows: TGTGCCAGCAGCCAGGTGGGGGCTTTCTATGGCTACACCTTC.

The chain uses TRBV6-5 and TRBJ2-7, with D uncertain. Germline V gives CDR1 MNHEY, CDR2 SVGAGI. The CDR3 has 11 residues. V was pared by 4 bases and J by 4 bases, with 5 bases between. In DNA, the CDR3 is TGTGCCAGCAGTTGGGGATACGAGCAGTACTTC. Its translation is CASSWGYEQYF.

Remarks on this clonotype: An end of the junction does not agree with germline; a read error may underlie this. J is TRBJ1-1 and V is TRBV7-2; D remains unclear. The CDR3 covers 13 residues. The V gene's germline CDR1 is SGHTA and CDR2 FQGNSA. The CDR3 coding sequence is TGCGCCAGCAGCTTTGAAGGGCCCACTGAAGCTTTCTTT. This encodes CASSFEGPTEAFF.

The chain carries TRBV7-2 and TRBJ1-3; no clear D gene. The CDR3 sequence is 14 residues long. V was shortened by 2 bases and J by 2 bases, with 7 bases between the two germline ends. Germline values: CDR1 SGHTA, CDR2 FQGNSA. The CDR3 sequence is CASSLWMAGNTIYF. The CDR3, as DNA: TGTGCCAGCAGCTTATGGATGGCTGGAAACACCATATATTTT.

The chain is built from TRBV2 and TRBJ1-2; 12 bases fit TRBD1. In germline, CDR1 is SNHLY, CDR2 FYNNEI. The CDR3 covers 14 residues. J gave up 8 bases and V 6 bases, and 7 bases lay outside the gene matches. CDR3 in DNA: TGTGCCAGCAGGCCGGGACAGGGGGCTGGAGGCTACACCTTC. It is translated as CASRPGQGAGGYTF.

The rearrangement joins TRBV25-1 to TRBJ2-2; unclear D gene. Germline V lookup: CDR1 MGHDK, CDR2 SYGVNS. The CDR3 extends over 14 amino acids. Trimming removed 4 bases from V and 4 bases from J, with 10 bases in between. The CDR3 DNA is TGTGCCAGCAGTGGGTACACTTCCACCGGGGAGCTGTTTTTT. As protein: CASSGYTSTGELFF.

This clonotype was observed a few times. The chain uses TRBV7-2 and TRBJ1-5, with D unresolved. Germline CDR1 reads SGHTA; CDR2 reads FQGNSA. The CDR3 is 15 amino acids. V lost 3 bases and J 3 bases, leaving 12 bases between the germline ends. The DNA of the CDR3 is TGTGCCAGCAGCTTTAGACGCGGAAACAATCAGCCCCAGCATTTT. Translated, it gives CASSFRRGNNQPQHF. Looking up the rest from reference TRBV7-2 and TRBJ1-5 gives the full variable domain: GAGVSQSPSNKVTEKGKDVELRCDPISGHTALYWYRQSLGQGLEFLIYFQGNSAPDKSGLPSDRFSAERTGGSVSTLTIQRTQQEDSAVYLCASSFRRGNNQPQHFGDGTRLSIL.

The chain joins TRBV10-1 to TRBJ1-1, with D unresolved. V was pared by 5 bases and J by 1 base, with 5 bases between. The CDR3 is 12 amino acids. Germline V gives CDR1 WNHNN, CDR2 SYGVQD (reference sequence). The CDR3 is CASSNGNTEAFF. DNA of the CDR3: TGCGCCAGCAGTAATGGGAACACTGAAGCTTTCTTT.

This chain uses TRBV10-3 with TRBJ2-3, with 8 bases fitting TRBD2. Germline V gives CDR1 ENHRY, CDR2 SYGVKD. The V segment lost 3 bases and the J segment 7 bases; nucleotides outside the gene matches: 3. This CDR3 comprises 13 residues. The CDR3 loop is CAISEREGYTQYF. CDR3 coding DNA: TGTGCCATCAGTGAACGGGAGGGGTATACGCAGTATTTT.

The gene calls are TRBV15 and TRBJ2-7, with TRBD2 matching over 10 bases. V lost 3 bases to trimming and J lost 4 bases; unmatched junction nucleotides: 9. This CDR3 has 16 amino acids. The germline V gene has CDR1 LNHNV and CDR2 YYDKDF (reference sequence). DNA of the CDR3: TGTGCCACCAGCAGCGGACTAGCGGATAGGTTGTACGAGCAGTACTTC. Amino acids: CATSSGLADRLYEQYF.

This chain connects TRBV11-3 to TRBJ2-5, with D tentatively TRBD2 (6 bases). Trimming stripped 5 bases from V and 5 bases from J, with 12 bases between. The CDR3 has 13 amino acids. Germline V lookup: CDR1 SGHNT, CDR2 YENEEA. The CDR3 bases are TGTGCCAGCAGCCCGGGGGAGATGGAGACCCAGTACTTC. Protein sequence: CASSPGEMETQYF.